The source of this T cell receptor (beta chain) is a study of cytomegalovirus exposure and HLA in healthy donors. V gave up 7 bases and J gave up 6 bases, with 21 bases separating them. CDR1 and CDR2 from the germline V gene are SQVTM and ANQGSEA. This CDR3 region has 14 residues. Broader study findings: Across donors, presence/absence analyses took sequencing depth to be roughly uniform. One variant, a missense change in DCLRE1C, was linked in a later analysis to TCR beta V- and J-gene trimming. In the analysis, some V segments, TRBV6-2 and TRBV6-3 included, were excluded as indistinguishable. There were reportedly fewer N-insertions in an Asian-associated ancestry cluster than the roughly 680-donor mean, in a later analysis.

Amplification used 60 Vbeta primers and 13 Jbeta primers. Profiled with immunoSEQ multiplex PCR; TCRdb holds only in-frame clones, not every one. Its table records 130,000 to 150,000 clones. As to this clone: Its cognate antigen is unknown.

Sequenced material: PBMCs. The genes are TRBV29-1 and TRBJ1-1; D call uncertain. The receptor's source is a male donor in good health and CMV-seronegative. DNA for the CDR3: TGCAGCGCCGACACATTCCGGAGGACCGCTGAAGCTTTCTTT. This gives the protein CSADTFRRTAEAFF.